This T cell receptor beta chain stems from a study of neoadjuvant anti-PD-1 for oral cavity cancer. TCRdb keeps only in-frame clones here, not all; method: immunoSEQ multiplex PCR. This sample yields around 62,000 clones, of which more than 65% are seen a single time; roughly 2.6% belongs to the top ten. The CDR3 consists of 15 residues. The V and J ends lost 5 bases and 6 bases, in that order; junction bases with no gene match: 7. CDR1 SGHTA and CDR2 FQGTGA come from the germline V gene. The sequences come from PBMCs, collected before nivolumab (anti-PD-1) treatment. The receptor's source is a person aged 40 to 85 with oral cavity squamous cell carcinoma. The chain couples TRBV7-3 to TRBJ2-1, with 10 bases lining up with TRBD2. The CDR3 DNA is TGTGCCAGCAGCGTAGATTTAGCGGGAGGCAATGAGCAGTTCTTC. This gives the protein CASSVDLAGGNEQFF.